These 18 T cell receptor beta chains came from one sample sequenced in a study of T cell repertoires in cytomegalovirus infection. TCRdb ran MiXCR on the reads and lists one entry per CDR3 protein. Of hundreds of thousands of distinct CDR3 sequences in the sample, 35% to 45% were seen once. What was sequenced was PBMCs. These receptors were taken from a human donor in good health (CMV status not recorded). Some clones in this sample may be carry-over from other donors' samples.

This clonotype was observed a few times. The chain employs TRBV30 and TRBJ1-4, with no clear D. The germline V gene encodes CDR1 GTSNPN and CDR2 SVGIG (reference sequence). The V and J ends lost 2 bases and 0 bases respectively, with 13 bases between them. This CDR3 region has 16 residues. The CDR3 region is CAWSPEAAATNEKLFF. The CDR3 nucleotides are TGTGCCTGGAGTCCGGAGGCGGCAGCAACTAATGAAAAACTGTTTTTT.

Only a few counts were recorded for this clonotype. The V and J genes are TRBV20-1 and TRBJ2-1, with D possibly matching TRBD1 (5 bases). This CDR3 comprises 15 residues. V lost 3 bases, J lost 3 bases, and 15 bases lay in between. Looked up from germline, CDR1 is DFQATT and CDR2 is SNEGSKA (reference sequence). The DNA of the CDR3 is TGCAGTGCTAGTCCCCCAGGCCAGGGCTACAATGAGCAGTTCTTC. Translation gives CSASPPGQGYNEQFF.

CDR3 sequence: CASSPNRRRQETQYF. CDR3 sequence (DNA): TGTGCCAGCAGCCCCAATCGCAGGAGACAAGAGACCCAGTACTTC. The rearrangement links TRBV7-9 to TRBJ2-5; D is unclear. The germline CDR1 and CDR2 sequences are SEHNR and FQNEAQ (reference sequence). The germline V and J ends were trimmed by 5 bases and 2 bases, with 15 bases remaining between them. The CDR3 extends over 15 amino acids.

The CDR3 is CASSLDRDNEKLFF. The CDR3 region has the DNA TGTGCCAGCAGCCTGGACAGGGACAATGAAAAACTGTTTTTT. This chain uses TRBV5-6 with TRBJ1-4, with TRBD1 matching over 8 bases. CDR3 length: 14 amino acids. The V gene end was trimmed by 4 bases and the J gene end by 5 bases; junction bases not matched to a gene: 4. The germline V gene has CDR1 SGHDT and CDR2 YYEEEE.

The chain has TRBV9 and TRBJ2-2, with 11 positions matching TRBD2. Germline lookup yields CDR1 SGDLS and CDR2 YYNGEE. V lost 1 base, J lost 4 bases, and 6 bases stayed unmatched. CDR3 length: 17 amino acids. CDR3 nucleotide sequence: TGTGCCAGCAGCGTACGGGAAACTAGCGGGGGCACCGGGGAGCTGTTTTTT. The encoded protein is CASSVRETSGGTGELFF.

This clonotype was seen more than once but under ten times. V is TRBV12-3 or TRBV12-4 and J is TRBJ1-3; no firm D call. The length of the CDR3 is 15 residues. V gave up 6 bases and J gave up 0 bases, with 12 bases separating them. The CDR3: CASRYGSSSGNTIYF. In DNA form, the CDR3 reads TGTGCCAGCAGGTACGGCAGTAGCTCTGGAAACACCATATATTTT.

The V and J genes are TRBV28 and TRBJ2-3; D not certain. Germline V lookup: CDR1 MDHEN, CDR2 SYDVKM. Between the trimmed V and J ends, which lost 2 bases and 5 bases, there was a span of 11 bases. The CDR3 is 14 amino acids. This CDR3 is CASSLRAARDTQYF. CDR3 sequence (DNA): TGTGCCAGCAGTTTACGGGCAGCCCGAGATACGCAGTATTTT.

The rearrangement uses TRBV10-3 and TRBJ2-7, with a possible D match to TRBD2 (5 bases). The germline V and J ends were trimmed by 0 bases and 2 bases, with 14 bases remaining between them. The germline gives CDR1 ENHRY, CDR2 SYGVKD. The CDR3 contains 16 residues. DNA of the CDR3: TGTGCCATCAGTGAGTCACGGGAAGGGCGTCCCTACGAGCAGTACTTC. It translates to CAISESREGRPYEQYF.

Comment on this clonotype: Likely a read error: the CDR3 ends without its conserved phenylalanine or tryptophan. The chain carries TRBV12-3 or TRBV12-4 and TRBJ2-2; TRBD2 matches 9 bases. V trimming: 5 bases; J trimming: 0 bases; junction bases outside the gene matches: 1. The CDR3 is 15 residues long. The CDR3 reads CASSRLAANTGELFC. The CDR3 DNA reads as TGTGCCAGCAGTAGACTAGCGGCGAACACCGGGGAGCTGTTTTGT.

The chain couples TRBV12-3 or TRBV12-4 to TRBJ2-2, with unresolved D. The CDR3 extends over 13 amino acids. Trimming cost V 11 bases and J 2 bases, with 12 bases left between them. The CDR3 nucleotides read TGTGCCGGGTCGACTGGCAACACCGGGGAGCTGTTTTTT. This translates into CAGSTGNTGELFF.

The chain joins TRBV12-3 or TRBV12-4 to TRBJ1-3, with D possibly matching TRBD1 (5 bases). The CDR3 covers 12 residues. V was cut by 8 bases and J by 4 bases, with 9 bases left in between. CDR3 protein: CASVRGGNTIYF. In nucleotides, the CDR3 is TGTGCCAGCGTACGGGGGGGAAACACCATATATTTT.

A few counts support this clonotype. CDR3 coding DNA: TGTGCCAGCAGTCCCTCAAGGACGGACATTTTACATTTT. Translating gives CASSPSRTDILHF. The chain combines TRBV12-3 or TRBV12-4 with TRBJ1-5; D perhaps matches TRBD1 (5 bases). V shed 5 bases and J shed 16 bases, with 21 bases lying between them. The CDR3 runs 13 residues.

The chain uses TRBV6-1 and TRBJ1-3; 8 nucleotides align to TRBD1. The J segment lost 0 bases and the V segment lost 1 base, leaving 8 bases of the junction unmatched. Germline V lookup: CDR1 MNHNS, CDR2 SASEGT. The CDR3 spans 18 residues. In DNA form, the CDR3 reads TGTGCCAGCAGTGAAGGGACAGGGAGTTCCTTCTCTGGAAACACCATATATTTT. It specifies CASSEGTGSSFSGNTIYF.

The chain carries TRBV7-8 and TRBJ1-2, with 8 nucleotides matching TRBD1. V lost 5 bases and J lost 0; bases outside the gene matches: 8. CDR3 length equals 16 residues. CDR1 and CDR2 (germline): SGHVS, FQNEAQ. The CDR3 nucleotides read TGTGCCAGCAGCCCCCAAGGACAGGGCACTAACTATGGCTACACCTTC. Protein: CASSPQGQGTNYGYTF.

This clonotype was detected many times. The V gene is TRBV7-8, the J gene TRBJ1-6; D gene uncertain. Germline loops: CDR1 SGHVS, CDR2 FQNEAQ. The CDR3 covers 12 residues. V lost 3 bases and J 10 bases, leaving 7 bases between the germline ends. In nucleotides, the CDR3 is TGTGCCAGCAGCTTCCCCGGGTCACCCCTCCACTTT. It is translated as CASSFPGSPLHF.

The rearrangement links TRBV5-8 to TRBJ2-2; no clear D. V gave up 1 base and J gave up 0 bases, with 13 bases separating them. The CDR3 covers 17 residues. Germline V gene data show CDR1 as SGHTS and CDR2 as YDEGEE. The CDR3 reads CASSLIRANSNTGELFF. Written as DNA, the CDR3 is TGTGCCAGCAGCTTGATTAGGGCCAACTCGAACACCGGGGAGCTGTTTTTT.

This rearrangement joins TRBV4-1 to TRBJ1-1; D ambiguous. The CDR3 is 16 amino acids. The germline V and J ends were trimmed by 1 base and 1 base, with 13 bases remaining between them. Germline loops: CDR1 MGHRA, CDR2 YSYEKL. The CDR3 loop is CASSQVIGRRNTEAFF. DNA for the CDR3: TGCGCCAGCAGCCAAGTTATCGGACGAAGGAACACTGAAGCTTTCTTT.

CDR3 protein: CSVRGGDYEQYF. The CDR3 region has the DNA TGCAGCGTTCGGGGAGGCGACTACGAGCAGTACTTC. This rearrangement joins TRBV29-1 to TRBJ2-7; a possible D gene is TRBD2 (6 bases). The CDR3 consists of 12 residues. The germline CDR1 and CDR2 sequences are SQVTM and ANQGSEA. V gave up 5 bases and J gave up 3 bases, with 11 bases separating them.